The source of this TCR beta chain is a study of T cells after posttransplantation cyclophosphamide. Regarding this clone: Its antigen remains unidentified.

Germline CDR1 reads MGHRA; CDR2 reads YSYEKL. The CDR3 is 14 residues long. V lost 4 bases and J 0 bases, leaving 7 bases between the germline ends. TCRdb's table, derived via immunoSEQ multiplex PCR, lists solely in-frame clones and lacks some. Among tens of thousands of clones, 70% to 90% were seen once, and the ten largest hold approximately 3%. Findings and caveats of the study: Tissue-infiltrating T cells from skin or gut overlapped little with blood T cells.

The sequenced material came from PBMCs. The gene calls are TRBV4-1 and TRBJ2-4; no reliable D call. The source of this sequence is a man aged 30-40 years with a blood cancer, CMV-positive, and with a related stem cell donor. The CDR3 protein is CASSLERAKNIQYF. CDR3 nucleotide sequence: TGCGCCAGCAGCCTGGAGAGAGCCAAAAACATTCAGTACTTC.